This passage covers 13 T cell receptor beta chains from one sample sequenced in a study of cytomegalovirus exposure and HLA in healthy donors. With 60 Vbeta and 13 Jbeta primers, the PCR was carried out. Sequencing was performed with immunoSEQ multiplex PCR; in TCRdb, only in-frame clones are kept and a portion is missing. The sample has 160,000 or so clones, approximately 90% seen once; the top ten hold about 0.85%. Sequenced: PBMCs. The receptors here all came from a woman between 25 and 40 years old in good health and CMV-seronegative.

The chain is built from TRBV18 and TRBJ1-3; 7 positions match TRBD1. J gave up 0 bases and V 4 bases, and 9 bases lay outside the gene matches. This CDR3 contains 17 residues. The germline V gene encodes CDR1 KGHSH and CDR2 LQKENI. In DNA, the CDR3 is TGTGCCAGCTCACGCAAGACAGACAGGGCCTCTGGAAACACCATATATTTT. Amino acid sequence: CASSRKTDRASGNTIYF.

V and J are TRBV7-8 and TRBJ2-7; TRBD2 matches at 11 bases. Germline assignment: CDR1 SGHVS and CDR2 FQNEAQ. CDR3 length equals 15 residues. J lost 2 bases, V lost 5 bases, and 5 bases had no gene match. The CDR3 reads CASSPLAGGPYEQYF. The CDR3 DNA sequence: TGTGCCAGCAGCCCTCTAGCGGGGGGCCCCTACGAGCAGTACTTC.

This chain uses TRBV10-1 with TRBJ2-7, with a tentative D call TRBD2 (5 bases). CDR3 length equals 14 residues. CDR1 and CDR2 from the germline V gene are WNHNN and SYGVQD (reference sequence). The V end lost 9 bases, the J end lost 1 base, and 16 bases lay between the germline ends. The CDR3, as DNA: TGCGCCAGACCACAGCCCCGGGAATCCTACGAGCAGTACTTC. This codes for CARPQPRESYEQYF.

The rearrangement joins TRBV30 to TRBJ2-3; D may be TRBD1 (6 bases). This CDR3 is 15 amino acids long. V was clipped by 2 bases and J by 4 bases, with 16 bases between them. Germline CDR1 GTSNPN, CDR2 SVGIG (reference sequence). The CDR3 nucleotides read TGTGCCTGGAGTACCGCCCAGGGGAGTGCAGATACGCAGTATTTT. It encodes CAWSTAQGSADTQYF.

The chain employs TRBV19 and TRBJ1-3, with D maybe TRBD1 (6 bases). CDR1 LNHDA and CDR2 SQIVND come from the germline V gene (reference sequence). V dropped 6 bases and J dropped 0 bases, with 15 bases sitting between them. The CDR3 has 16 amino acids. The CDR3: CASRATGTLSGNTIYF. In DNA, the CDR3 is TGTGCCAGTAGAGCGACAGGAACGCTCTCTGGAAACACCATATATTTT.

This clone was picked up one time. This chain links TRBV5-4 with TRBJ1-4; 8 bases are shared with TRBD1. This CDR3 contains 15 residues. CDR1 and CDR2 from the germline V gene are SGHNT and YYREEE (reference sequence). With 0 bases clipped from V and 10 bases from J, the junction kept 8 bases outside the gene matches. CDR3 coding DNA: TGTGCCAGCAGCTTGGCCGGGGGGACAGGCGGAAAACTGTTTTTT. Translation gives CASSLAGGTGGKLFF. Complete variable domain (other parts from reference TRBV5-4 and TRBJ1-4): ETGVTQSPTHLIKTRGQQVTLRCSSQSGHNTVSWYQQALGQGPQFIFQYYREEENGRGNFPPRFSGLQFPNYSSELNVNALELDDSALYLCASSLAGGTGGKLFFGSGTQLSVL.

This rearrangement joins TRBV10-3 to TRBJ2-3, with TRBD1 identical over 7 bases. Germline V lookup: CDR1 ENHRY, CDR2 SYGVKD. The CDR3 runs to 15 residues. Trimming cost V 0 bases and J 3 bases; bases outside gene matches: 3. The CDR3 here is CAISESTGITDTQYF. The CDR3, as DNA: TGTGCCATCAGTGAGTCGACAGGGATAACAGATACGCAGTATTTT.

This clone showed up just once. Mismatch with germline at one junction end may stem from a read error. Other DNA sequences in the same sample also yield this CDR3. V and J are TRBV27 and TRBJ1-5, with D perhaps matching TRBD1 (5 bases). Germline V CDR1 and CDR2: MNHEY, SMNVEV (reference sequence). The CDR3 has 13 amino acids. DNA for the CDR3: TGTGCCAGCAGTTTAAGCAGGGATCAACCCCAGCATTTT. It translates to CASSLSRDQPQHF.

This chain links TRBV2 with TRBJ2-1; TRBD2 aligns across 10 bases. The junction had 14 bases not matched to a gene; V was cut back by 8 bases and J by 7 bases. The CDR3 extends over 16 amino acids. Looked up from germline, CDR1 is SNHLY and CDR2 is FYNNEI. CDR3 in amino acids: CASQPSGSLQGNEQFF. CDR3 bases: TGTGCCAGCCAACCTAGCGGGAGCTTACAGGGGAATGAGCAGTTCTTC.

This chain connects TRBV19 to TRBJ2-2; maybe TRBD2 (6 bases). V was clipped by 4 bases and J by 1 base, with 10 bases between them. The germline gives CDR1 LNHDA, CDR2 SQIVND (reference sequence). This CDR3 has 15 amino acids. The CDR3 sequence is CASSTGRRNTGELFF. CDR3 nucleotide sequence: TGTGCCAGTAGTACAGGGAGGAGGAACACCGGGGAGCTGTTTTTT. The variable domain in full, with the rest retrieved from reference TRBV19 and TRBJ2-2, is DGGITQSPKYLFRKEGQNVTLSCEQNLNHDAMYWYRQDPGQGLRLIYYSQIVNDFQKGDIAEGYSVSREKKESFPLTVTSAQKNPTAFYLCASSTGRRNTGELFFGEGSRLTVL.

CDR3 nucleotide sequence: TGTGCCAGCAGCTCTGTCTCCTACGAGCAGTACTTC. It yields the protein CASSSVSYEQYF. This chain connects TRBV7-9 to TRBJ2-7; unclear D gene. This CDR3 contains 12 residues. Germline loops: CDR1 SEHNR, CDR2 FQNEAQ (reference sequence). The V end was cut by 4 bases, the J end by 0 bases, with 4 bases between.

This chain links TRBV2 with TRBJ2-3; possible D gene TRBD2, 5 bases. The ends were cut back, 3 bases at V and 2 bases at J, with 12 bases in the middle. Germline CDR1 SNHLY, CDR2 FYNNEI. The length of the CDR3 is 15 residues. CDR3 DNA sequence: TGTGCCAGCAGTGATTGGGCTAGCCCCACAGATACGCAGTATTTT. Protein: CASSDWASPTDTQYF.

J is TRBJ2-5 and V is TRBV6-1, with D perhaps matching TRBD1 (5 bases). V lost 10 bases and J lost 3, with 12 bases in between. The CDR3 is made up of 12 amino acids. The germline CDR1 and CDR2 sequences are MNHNS and SASEGT. CDR3 in DNA: TGTGCCACCTCAGGGAACGAAGAGACCCAGTACTTC. Protein: CATSGNEETQYF.